The 10 T cell receptor beta chains given below trace back to one sample, sequenced in a study of cytomegalovirus exposure and HLA in healthy donors. Both 60 Vbeta primers and 13 Jbeta primers went into the PCR. Produced via immunoSEQ multiplex PCR; TCRdb's table is partial and in-frame only. Of approximately 150,000 clones listed, 80% to 90% are singletons. The specimen was PBMCs. The receptors were sampled from a woman aged 45-65 years in good health and CMV-seronegative.

The chain recombines TRBV7-2 with TRBJ1-4, with D tentatively TRBD1 (6 bases). The CDR3 loop spans 15 amino acids. CDR1 and CDR2 (germline): SGHTA, FQGNSA. The V gene lost 1 base and the J gene lost 4 bases, with 10 bases spanning the gap. CDR3 sequence: CASSLGTADNEKLFF. The CDR3 region has the DNA TGTGCCAGCAGCTTAGGGACAGCCGATAATGAAAAACTGTTTTTT.

The chain joins TRBV10-3 to TRBJ1-1; TRBD1 matches 8 bases. This CDR3 has 13 residues. After removal of 5 bases from V and 5 bases from J, the junction contained 4 bases not matched to a gene. Germline CDR1 is ENHRY and CDR2 is SYGVKD. In DNA, the CDR3 is TGTGCCATCAGTCATGACAGGGGAACTGAAGCTTTCTTT. This encodes CAISHDRGTEAFF.

The genes are TRBV5-5 and TRBJ2-5, with 8 bases lining up with TRBD1. The CDR3 is 17 residues long. V was pared by 3 bases and J by 2 bases, with 12 bases of the junction left unmatched. Germline CDR1 SGHKS, CDR2 YYEKEE (reference sequence). CDR3 region: CASSSAGPGGTQETQYF. Here the CDR3 DNA reads TGTGCCAGCAGCTCCGCAGGGCCAGGGGGCACACAAGAGACCCAGTACTTC.

This sequence joins TRBV4-2 and TRBJ1-1; the match to TRBD1 covers 9 bases. V shed 4 bases, J shed 3 bases, and the junction held 6 bases outside the gene matches. Germline V lookup: CDR1 LGHNA, CDR2 YNFKEQ. CDR3 length equals 15 residues. Here the CDR3 DNA reads TGTGCCAGCAGCCGCAGGGACAGGGCATACACTGAAGCTTTCTTT. Translated: CASSRRDRAYTEAFF.

In its sample, this clone was seen a few times. This chain uses TRBV13 with TRBJ2-1; 7 nucleotides line up with TRBD2. CDR3 length equals 21 residues. Germline trimming cut 5 bases from V and 0 bases from J; bases unmatched to any gene: 22. Germline CDR1 reads PRHDT; CDR2 reads FYEKMQ (reference sequence). This CDR3 reads CASSLARKGGPLPSSYNEQFF. DNA for the CDR3: TGTGCCAGCAGCCTTGCTCGAAAGGGAGGGCCTCTACCAAGCTCCTACAATGAGCAGTTCTTC.

The genes are TRBV28 and TRBJ2-7; TRBD2 matches 12 bases. Germline CDR1 and CDR2: MDHEN and SYDVKM. V shed 2 bases, J shed 4 bases, and the junction held 6 bases outside the gene matches. The CDR3 loop spans 16 amino acids. The CDR3 loop reads CASSLNRLAGDYEQYF. The CDR3 nucleotides are TGTGCCAGCAGTTTAAACAGACTAGCGGGAGATTACGAGCAGTACTTC.

The chain employs TRBV18 and TRBJ2-1; 12 bases match TRBD1. The CDR3 sequence is 15 residues long. Germline V gives CDR1 KGHSH, CDR2 LQKENI. The V segment lost 6 bases and the J segment 8 bases; nucleotides outside the gene matches: 8. Here the CDR3 reads CASSLGTGGEDEQFF. For the CDR3, the DNA is TGTGCCAGCTCTCTCGGGACAGGGGGCGAAGATGAGCAGTTCTTC. The full variable domain, rest sourced from reference TRBV18 and TRBJ2-1, is NAGVMQNPRHLVRRRGQEARLRCSPMKGHSHVYWYRQLPEEGLKFMVYLQKENIIDESGMPKERFSAEFPKEGPSILRIQQVVRGDSAAYFCASSLGTGGEDEQFFGPGTRLTVL.

This clone occurred once. The CDR3 reads CASGSGTFPYEQYF. CDR3 coding DNA: TGTGCTAGTGGGAGTGGGACATTTCCCTACGAGCAGTACTTC. The chain has TRBV12-5 and TRBJ2-7; possibly TRBD1 for D (6 bases). V was cut by 6 bases and J by 2 bases, with 14 bases left in between. Germline loops: CDR1 LGHNT, CDR2 FRNRAP. CDR3 length equals 14 residues.

The genes are TRBV29-1 and TRBJ2-1, with D perhaps TRBD2 (5 bases). In germline, CDR1 is SQVTM, CDR2 ANQGSEA. The germline V and J ends were trimmed by 0 bases and 10 bases, with 13 bases remaining between them. The CDR3 contains 13 residues. CDR3 region: CSVEDTLTREQFF. The CDR3 DNA follows: TGCAGCGTTGAAGATACGCTAACTAGAGAGCAGTTCTTC.

The rearrangement uses TRBV7-9 and TRBJ1-1; D might be TRBD1 (6 bases). Germline V gene sequence: CDR1 SEHNR, CDR2 FQNEAQ (reference sequence). Trimming removed 6 bases from V and 2 bases from J, with 16 bases in between. The CDR3 is made up of 15 amino acids. The CDR3 DNA reads as TGTGCCAGCAGAGGTAGGGCAGGGGCAAACACTGAAGCTTTCTTT. It specifies CASRGRAGANTEAFF.